The 13 T cell receptor beta chains presented below share a single source sample, sequenced in a study of T cells in localized non-small cell lung cancer. The protocol was immunoSEQ multiplex PCR, while the TCRdb copy is restricted to in-frame clones and leaves out a portion. The table lists 20,000 to 25,000 clones, about 87% of them singletons. Sequenced here: PBMCs, sampled before any cancer treatment. The receptors derive from a man between 40 and 70 years old with stage II squamous cell lung carcinoma.

The rearrangement links TRBV5-1 to TRBJ2-7; D is ambiguous. The CDR3 length is 13 residues. The V end was cut by 0 bases, the J end by 7 bases, with 11 bases between. Germline assignment: CDR1 SGHRS and CDR2 YFSETQ. This chain's CDR3 is CASSLESRIEQYF. For the CDR3, the DNA is TGCGCCAGCAGCTTGGAATCCCGGATTGAGCAGTACTTC.

The chain couples TRBV4-3 to TRBJ2-1, with 9 positions matching TRBD2. The CDR3 covers 15 residues. Trimming at V came to 1 base and at J to 9 bases, leaving 7 bases not matched to a gene. CDR1 and CDR2 (germline): LGHNA, YSLEER. The CDR3, as DNA: TGCGCCAGCAGCCAAGTAGCGGGGGCGGGGGGTGAGCAGTTCTTC. This gives the protein CASSQVAGAGGEQFF.

The rearrangement links TRBV7-8 to TRBJ1-2, with a possible D match to TRBD1 (5 bases). Trimming left V 0 bases short and J 0 bases short, with 8 bases between. The CDR3 spans 15 residues. In germline, CDR1 is SGHVS, CDR2 FQNEAQ. As DNA, the CDR3 is TGTGCCAGCAGCTTAGCGTGGGGGGCTAACTATGGCTACACCTTC. Amino acids: CASSLAWGANYGYTF.

The chain combines TRBV7-9 with TRBJ2-3; D tentatively fits TRBD1 or TRBD2 (5 bases each). CDR1 and CDR2 (germline): SEHNR, FQNEAQ (reference sequence). The length of the CDR3 is 15 residues. The V end lost 5 bases, the J end lost 0 bases, and 12 bases lay between the germline ends. The CDR3 nucleotides read TGTGCCAGCAGCCAGGGTGGGGGTAGCACAGATACGCAGTATTTT. Protein: CASSQGGGSTDTQYF.

The V gene is TRBV11-2, the J gene TRBJ1-2, with D unclear. Germline V gene data show CDR1 as SGHAT and CDR2 as FQNNGV. Trimming cost V 3 bases and J 4 bases, with 18 bases left between them. The CDR3 has 16 amino acids. Written as DNA, the CDR3 is TGTGCCAGCAGCTTTTCAAGGGCAGTCCGGATCTATGGCTACACCTTC. Its translation is CASSFSRAVRIYGYTF. Complete variable domain (other parts from reference TRBV11-2 and TRBJ1-2): EAGVAQSPRYKIIEKRQSVAFWCNPISGHATLYWYQQILGQGPKLLIQFQNNGVVDDSQLPKDRFSAERLKGVDSTLKIQPAKLEDSAVYLCASSFSRAVRIYGYTFGSGTRLTVV.

V usage is TRBV5-1 and J usage is TRBJ1-2; tentatively, D is TRBD1 (6 bases). There are 12 residues in the CDR3. V lost 1 base, J lost 8 bases, and 9 bases lay in between. The germline V gene encodes CDR1 SGHRS and CDR2 YFSETQ. The CDR3 region is CASSLRTVGYTF. CDR3 DNA: TGCGCCAGCAGCTTGAGGACAGTCGGCTACACCTTC. Full variable domain (remainder filled in from reference TRBV5-1 and TRBJ1-2): KAGVTQTPRYLIKTRGQQVTLSCSPISGHRSVSWYQQTPGQGLQFLFEYFSETQRNKGNFPGRFSGRQFSNSRSEMNVSTLELGDSALYLCASSLRTVGYTFGSGTRLTVV.

The chain couples TRBV4-2 to TRBJ2-5; a weak D match, TRBD1 (5 bases). The CDR3 sequence is 15 residues long. Per germline, CDR1 LGHNA and CDR2 YNFKEQ. V lost 4 bases and J lost 5, with 17 bases in between. CDR3: CASSLEAGYRETQYF. CDR3 coding DNA: TGTGCCAGCAGCCTGGAAGCAGGATACAGGGAGACCCAGTACTTC.

V and J are TRBV7-2 and TRBJ1-3, with 7 bases fitting TRBD1. The V segment lost 0 bases and the J segment 8 bases; nucleotides outside the gene matches: 4. The CDR3 is made up of 14 amino acids. Germline assignment: CDR1 SGHTA and CDR2 FQGNSA. In DNA form, the CDR3 reads TGTGCCAGCAGCTTAGCGACAGGGTGGGACACCATATATTTT. This gives the protein CASSLATGWDTIYF. The entire variable domain, with the rest obtained from reference TRBV7-2 and TRBJ1-3, is as follows: GAGVSQSPSNKVTEKGKDVELRCDPISGHTALYWYRQSLGQGLEFLIYFQGNSAPDKSGLPSDRFSAERTGGSVSTLTIQRTQQEDSAVYLCASSLATGWDTIYFGEGSWLTVV.

The chain joins TRBV9 to TRBJ1-3, with D uncertain. There are 17 residues in the CDR3. Trimming stripped 0 bases from V and 0 bases from J, with 13 bases between. CDR1 is SGDLS, CDR2 YYNGEE, per germline. The CDR3 sequence is CASSVALGPSSGNTIYF. The CDR3 DNA reads TGTGCCAGCAGCGTAGCTCTTGGCCCGAGCTCTGGAAACACCATATATTTT.

CDR3 sequence: CASSARDGGLYEQYF. The CDR3 DNA reads as TGTGCCAGTAGTGCCCGGGACGGGGGACTCTACGAGCAGTACTTC. The chain combines TRBV19 with TRBJ2-7, with D perhaps matching TRBD2 (6 bases). Germline CDR1 is LNHDA and CDR2 is SQIVND (reference sequence). V was trimmed by 5 bases and J by 3 bases, leaving 17 bases between them. The CDR3 has 15 residues.

The chain links TRBV29-1 to TRBJ2-3; no clear D. The germline V and J ends were trimmed by 7 bases and 3 bases, with 11 bases remaining between them. Germline V gene data show CDR1 as SQVTM and CDR2 as ANQGSEA. The CDR3 loop spans 12 amino acids. CDR3 region: CSASSRTDTQYF. CDR3 DNA sequence: TGCAGCGCGAGCTCTAGGACAGATACGCAGTATTTT.

V is TRBV27 and J is TRBJ2-3; maybe TRBD1 (5 bases). In germline, CDR1 is MNHEY, CDR2 SMNVEV (reference sequence). The CDR3 is 17 residues long. V lost 4 bases, J lost 2 bases, and 19 bases lay in between. This chain's CDR3 is CASSSLPWTRLTDTQYF. The CDR3 nucleotides read TGTGCCAGCAGTTCGCTCCCTTGGACAAGACTCACAGATACGCAGTATTTT.

The chain is built from TRBV4-2 and TRBJ2-3, with 9 nucleotides matching TRBD2. V lost 4 bases, J lost 1 base, and 3 bases stayed unmatched. The germline V gene has CDR1 LGHNA and CDR2 YNFKEQ. The CDR3 has 15 amino acids. The CDR3 region has the DNA TGTGCCAGCAGCCCCAAGCGGGGGGGCACAGATACGCAGTATTTT. This codes for CASSPKRGGTDTQYF.